A selection of T cell receptor beta chains follows, all from one sample in a study of blood T cell repertoires in COVID-19. Sequencing was performed with immunoSEQ multiplex PCR; in TCRdb, only in-frame clones are kept and a portion is missing. The sample has roughly 380,000 clones; about 87% are singletons. The source material was PBMCs or T cells enriched from blood (not recorded which). These receptor sequences come from a man aged 25-45 years who had recovered from COVID-19. Both conserved end residues are part of each CDR3. D genes are given only for firm matches. Clone size is given for some rows only: seen once, a few or many times, or a class if the clone is expanded.

J	D	size	length	V	DNA	CDR3
TRBJ2-2	TRBD2	-	15	TRBV10-2	TGCGCCAGCAGCCCGACTAGCGGGGTGAACGGGGAGCTGTTTTTT	CASSPTSGVNGELFF
TRBJ1-6	TRBD1	-	15	TRBV9	TGTGCCAGCAGCGACCGACAGGGCGGGAATTCACCCCTCCACTTT	CASSDRQGGNSPLHF
TRBJ2-2	TRBD1	-	18	TRBV7-9	TGTGCCAGCAGCTTAGTCGCCCGGGACAGGAGCTCAGCCGGGGAGCTGTTTTTT	CASSLVARDRSSAGELFF
TRBJ2-7	-	few	14	TRBV7-9	TGTGCCAGCAGCTCATCGTCGAGCTCCTACGAGCAGTACTTC	CASSSSSSSYEQYF
TRBJ1-2	-	-	16	TRBV19	TGTGCCAGTAGTATTCCAGGGCATTCCTCTAACTATGGCTACACCTTC	CASSIPGHSSNYGYTF
TRBJ2-2	-	-	13	TRBV11-2	TGTGCCAGCAGCCCCTCCCCGACCGGGGAGCTGTTTTTT	CASSPSPTGELFF
TRBJ1-1	-	-	12	TRBV19	TGTGCCAGTAGTATAGATGGTAGAGAAGCTTTCTTT	CASSIDGREAFF
TRBJ1-1	-	few	15	TRBV19	TGTGCCAGTAGTGCGTCCGGGGTTTGGAACACTGAAGCTTTCTTT	CASSASGVWNTEAFF
TRBJ1-1	-	few	13	TRBV19	TGTGCCACCGCTCCGAGGGCTCGAAATGAAGCTTTCTTT	CATAPRARNEAFF
TRBJ2-7	-	-	15	TRBV18	TGTGCCAGCTCACCCGTCGGGTCTTCCCCCGGGGAGCAGTACTTC	CASSPVGSSPGEQYF
TRBJ1-1	-	once	13	TRBV6-5	TGTGCCAGCAGCAAGACAGAGGACACTGAAGCTTTCTTT	CASSKTEDTEAFF
TRBJ2-5	-	-	15	TRBV2	TGTGCCAGCAGTGAAGCGCTTCGGGTCCGGGAGACCCAGTACTTC	CASSEALRVRETQYF
TRBJ1-4	-	-	15	TRBV6-1	TGTGCCAGCAGTGAATCTTGGCGGGAAGAGGAAAAACTGTTTTTT	CASSESWREEEKLFF
TRBJ2-2	-	-	15	TRBV5-5	TGTGCCAGCAGCTTTCGGGGTCCGAACACCGGGGAGCTGTTTTTT	CASSFRGPNTGELFF
TRBJ2-7	TRBD2	-	15	TRBV9	TGTGCCAGCAGCGTTACAGCGGGGGAGTCCTACGAGCAGTACTTC	CASSVTAGESYEQYF
TRBJ1-2	-	-	15	TRBV4-1	TGCGCCAGCAGCCAATTGGGGCGAAGGACAGATGGCTACACCTTC	CASSQLGRRTDGYTF
TRBJ1-1	TRBD1	-	14	TRBV28	TGTGCCAGCAGTACGACAGGGGGTCGTACTGAAGCTTTCTTT	CASSTTGGRTEAFF
TRBJ2-2	TRBD1	-	16	TRBV19	TGTGCCAGTAGTATAGGGGGGACAGGGAACACCGGGGAGCTGTTTTTT	CASSIGGTGNTGELFF
TRBJ2-7	-	-	14	TRBV3-1/TRBV3-2	TGTGCCAGCAGCCGAGGTACCACCATCTACGAGCAGTACTTC	CASSRGTTIYEQYF
TRBJ1-5	TRBD1	-	19	TRBV6-2/TRBV6-3	TGTGCCAGCAGTTACGATCGGGACAGGGGGCCATGGAGCAATCAGCCCCAGCATTTT	CASSYDRDRGPWSNQPQHF
TRBJ1-5	-	-	13	TRBV24-1	TGTGCCACCAAGCTTTCGGGGGAGCAGCCCCAGCATTTT	CATKLSGEQPQHF
TRBJ1-4	-	-	13	TRBV6-6	TGTGCCAGCAGTTCCCGGGATGGCGAAAAACTGTTTTTT	CASSSRDGEKLFF
TRBJ1-3	-	-	16	TRBV19	TGTGCCAGTAGTATCCCCTCCGTACACTCTGGAAACACCATATATTTT	CASSIPSVHSGNTIYF
TRBJ2-1	-	-	15	TRBV19	TGTGCCAGTAGTACGGAGGGGGCAGGTAGGAATGAGCAGTTCTTC	CASSTEGAGRNEQFF
TRBJ2-7	-	-	13	TRBV3-1/TRBV3-2	TGTGCCAGCGGAAAACAGGGTGCCTACGAGCAGTACTTC	CASGKQGAYEQYF
TRBJ1-5	-	-	18	TRBV21-1	TGTGCCAGCAGCCCGAAATGGGACAGAGACCATAGCAATCAGCCCCAGCATTTT	CASSPKWDRDHSNQPQHF
TRBJ1-1	-	-	13	TRBV27	TGTGCCAGCAGGCAGATGATGAACACTGAAGCTTTCTTT	CASRQMMNTEAFF
TRBJ1-5	-	-	15	TRBV19	TGTGCCAGTAGTTTGGCAGGGTGGGACAATCAGCCCCAGCATTTT	CASSLAGWDNQPQHF
TRBJ1-5	TRBD1	-	13	TRBV6-5	TGTGCCAGCAGGACAGGGTTTGATCAGCCCCAGCATTTT	CASRTGFDQPQHF
TRBJ2-1	-	-	12	TRBV19	TGTGCCAGTAGTATGAAGGGGTATGAGCAGTTCTTC	CASSMKGYEQFF
TRBJ2-3	-	-	15	TRBV16	TGTGCCAGCAGCCCGTACAGCTATCGCACAGATACGCAGTATTTT	CASSPYSYRTDTQYF
TRBJ1-6	-	-	13	TRBV30	TGTGCCTGGGACGGGACATCAAATTCACCCCTCCACTTT	CAWDGTSNSPLHF
TRBJ2-3	TRBD2	-	13	TRBV6-5	TGTGCCAGCAGCCGGGGGGGCACAGATACGCAGTATTTT	CASSRGGTDTQYF